These 25 T cell receptor beta chains came from one sample sequenced in a study of blood T cell repertoires in COVID-19. The repertoire was sequenced with immunoSEQ multiplex PCR; TCRdb's copy has only in-frame clones and lacks some. The repertoire holds about 140,000 clones, with around nine tenths as singletons. Specimen: peripheral blood. The receptors were sampled from a human donor in a cohort sampled during active COVID-19.

This chain links TRBV19 with TRBJ2-5, with D possibly TRBD2 on 6 matching bases. This CDR3 is built from 15 residues. With 3 bases removed from V and 3 bases from J, the gap between germline ends came to 14 bases. Germline V gene lookup returns CDR1 LNHDA and CDR2 SQIVND (reference sequence). The CDR3 spells CASSILGGEKETQYF. The DNA of the CDR3 is TGTGCCAGTAGTATCCTTGGAGGGGAAAAAGAGACCCAGTACTTC.

The V and J genes are TRBV19 and TRBJ2-1; 14 bases fit TRBD2. The CDR3 is 14 residues long. V gave up 3 bases and J gave up 8 bases; unmatched junction bases: 0. CDR1 and CDR2 from the germline V gene are LNHDA and SQIVND (reference sequence). CDR3 amino acids: CASSMGLAGDEQFF. The CDR3, as DNA: TGTGCCAGTAGTATGGGACTAGCGGGAGATGAGCAGTTCTTC.

The chain couples TRBV19 to TRBJ2-3; D may be TRBD1 (5 bases). The CDR3 sequence is 14 residues long. The V gene lost 1 base and the J gene lost 5 bases, with 10 bases spanning the gap. The germline gives CDR1 LNHDA, CDR2 SQIVND (reference sequence). This CDR3 reads CASSIVGRGDTQYF. DNA of the CDR3: TGTGCCAGTAGTATAGTAGGAAGGGGAGATACGCAGTATTTT.

The chain recombines TRBV7-9 with TRBJ1-6; D is possibly TRBD1 (6 bases). V gave up 5 bases and J gave up 3 bases, with 14 bases separating them. Germline CDR1 reads SEHNR; CDR2 reads FQNEAQ (reference sequence). This CDR3 spans 16 amino acids. Here the CDR3 DNA reads TGTGCCAGCAGCCCGCGGACAGACTTCTATAATTCACCCCTCCACTTT. Translating it yields CASSPRTDFYNSPLHF.

The V gene is TRBV18, the J gene TRBJ1-5; no definite D call. This CDR3 spans 13 amino acids. Trimming pared 2 bases from V and 6 bases from J, leaving 8 bases between. Germline V gene data show CDR1 as KGHSH and CDR2 as LQKENI. The chain's CDR3 is CASSPEAGQPQHF. DNA of the CDR3: TGTGCCAGCTCACCAGAGGCGGGTCAGCCCCAGCATTTT. Supplemented by reference TRBV18 and TRBJ1-5, the full variable domain reads NAGVMQNPRHLVRRRGQEARLRCSPMKGHSHVYWYRQLPEEGLKFMVYLQKENIIDESGMPKERFSAEFPKEGPSILRIQQVVRGDSAAYFCASSPEAGQPQHFGDGTRLSIL.

The chain joins TRBV3-1 (or the pseudogene TRBV3-2) to TRBJ2-1; 13 bases match TRBD2. This CDR3 has 16 residues. Germline trimming cut 4 bases from V and 3 bases from J; bases unmatched to any gene: 3. Germline values: CDR1 LGHDT, CDR2 YNNKEL (reference sequence). CDR3 nucleotide sequence: TGTGCCAGCAGCCCCCGGACTAGCGGGGGCTACAATGAGCAGTTCTTC. As protein: CASSPRTSGGYNEQFF.

V usage is TRBV29-1 and J usage is TRBJ2-1, with 10 positions matching TRBD1. The CDR3 has 14 residues. Germline loops: CDR1 SQVTM, CDR2 ANQGSEA. With V trimmed by 4 bases and J by 6 bases, 6 bases remained unmatched. The CDR3 nucleotides are TGCAGCGTTGTTTATTGGACAGGGGGCAATGAGCAGTTCTTC. Translating gives CSVVYWTGGNEQFF.

The chain is built from TRBV11-2 and TRBJ1-1; unclear D gene. Trimming left V 1 base short and J 8 bases short, with 5 bases between. Germline CDR1 and CDR2: SGHAT and FQNNGV. This CDR3 is built from 11 residues. The CDR3 region is CASSLVKEAFF. DNA of the CDR3: TGTGCCAGCAGCTTAGTCAAAGAAGCTTTCTTT.

The rearrangement links TRBV29-1 to TRBJ2-3, with a tentative D call TRBD1 (5 bases). From germline, CDR1 is SQVTM and CDR2 ANQGSEA. This CDR3 is built from 10 residues. V lost 7 bases to trimming and J lost 8 bases, with 10 bases between them. CDR3 coding DNA: TGCAGCGCCGACAGTGCTACGCAGTATTTT. This codes for CSADSATQYF.

This rearrangement joins TRBV28 to TRBJ2-1; 7 bases agree with TRBD1. V was pared by 5 bases and J by 7 bases, with 8 bases of the junction left unmatched. Germline-derived CDR1 and CDR2 are MDHEN and SYDVKM. The CDR3 is 14 residues long. As DNA, the CDR3 is TGTGCCAGCAGTGACAGGGCTCTAGGGAATGAGCAGTTCTTC. It codes for CASSDRALGNEQFF. Using reference TRBV28 and TRBJ2-1 for the parts outside the CDR3, the full variable domain is DVKVTQSSRYLVKRTGEKVFLECVQDMDHENMFWYRQDPGLGLRLIYFSYDVKMKEKGDIPEGYSVSREKKERFSLILESASTNQTSMYLCASSDRALGNEQFFGPGTRLTVL.

V and J are TRBV11-2 and TRBJ2-1; 13 positions match TRBD2. The CDR3 is 15 amino acids. V lost 5 bases and J lost 6; bases outside the gene matches: 4. Germline V gene data show CDR1 as SGHAT and CDR2 as FQNNGV. CDR3 residues: CASSRTSGGFNEQFF. The DNA for the CDR3 is TGTGCCAGCAGCCGGACTAGCGGGGGCTTCAATGAGCAGTTCTTC.

This clone has only one observation. V is TRBV27 and J is TRBJ1-4; D ambiguous. Germline values: CDR1 MNHEY, CDR2 SMNVEV (reference sequence). V was pared by 2 bases and J by 5 bases, with 27 bases between. CDR3 length: 20 amino acids. This chain's CDR3 is CASSLSGDGPRRIENEKLFF. CDR3 coding DNA: TGTGCCAGCAGTTTAAGTGGCGATGGGCCGAGACGAATAGAGAATGAAAAACTGTTTTTT.

V is TRBV6-5 and J is TRBJ2-7; tentatively, D is TRBD1 (7 bases). The CDR3 length is 16 residues. Germline CDR1 and CDR2: MNHEY and SVGAGI. Trimming took off 2 bases at V and 4 bases at J, with 18 bases between the two ends. CDR3 bases: TGTGCCAGCAGTTACGGGGTGTGGAGGGGGCGGTACGAGCAGTACTTC. Its protein product is CASSYGVWRGRYEQYF.

This clone has a single count. V gene TRBV4-1 combines with J gene TRBJ1-6; the D gene is possibly TRBD1 (6 bases). This CDR3 is built from 17 residues. V was clipped by 1 base and J by 0 bases, with 10 bases between them. CDR1 MGHRA and CDR2 YSYEKL come from the germline V gene. The CDR3 DNA reads as TGCGCCAGCAGCCAAGGGACAGCGAGCTCCTATAATTCACCCCTCCACTTT. Its protein product is CASSQGTASSYNSPLHF.

The chain couples TRBV14 to TRBJ2-1; 7 nucleotides agree with TRBD2. There are 14 residues in the CDR3. V lost 3 bases to trimming and J lost 6 bases; unmatched junction nucleotides: 5. Germline V gives CDR1 SGHDN, CDR2 FVKESK. The CDR3 here is CASSQGGVGNEQFF. The CDR3 nucleotides read TGTGCCAGCAGCCAGGGGGGGGTCGGCAATGAGCAGTTCTTC.

This chain joins TRBV6-4 and TRBJ2-7, with D perhaps matching TRBD2 (6 bases). V was trimmed by 7 bases and J by 7 bases, leaving 17 bases between them. The CDR3 spans 13 residues. CDR1 and CDR2 from the germline V gene are MRHNA and SNTAGT. The chain's CDR3 is CASNQRLVGEQYF. DNA of the CDR3: TGTGCCAGCAACCAACGACTAGTCGGTGAGCAGTACTTC.

The chain has TRBV9 and TRBJ1-1, with a possible D match to TRBD1 (6 bases). V lost 0 bases to trimming and J lost 0 bases, with 21 bases between them. The CDR3 totals 19 residues. Germline lookup yields CDR1 SGDLS and CDR2 YYNGEE. The CDR3 reads CASSVGAGVGGRLNTEAFF. In DNA, the CDR3 is TGTGCCAGCAGCGTAGGGGCAGGGGTAGGGGGACGGCTGAACACTGAAGCTTTCTTT.

The V gene is TRBV2, the J gene TRBJ2-1; 14 positions agree with TRBD2. Germline lookup yields CDR1 SNHLY and CDR2 FYNNEI. V lost 5 bases and J lost 4; bases outside the gene matches: 10. The CDR3 contains 18 residues. This CDR3 reads CASSNPGLAGVQYNEQFF. The CDR3 nucleotides read TGTGCCAGCAGTAACCCGGGACTAGCGGGAGTACAGTACAATGAGCAGTTCTTC.

The gene calls are TRBV12-3 or TRBV12-4 and TRBJ2-1, with D hard to call. The CDR3 runs to 13 residues. V dropped 8 bases and J dropped 6 bases, with 14 bases sitting between them. CDR3 DNA: TGTGCCAGCGAAGAACTGGGCACCAATGAGCAGTTCTTC. Its protein product is CASEELGTNEQFF.

The CDR3 region is CAGLYRDRVLARQETQYF. DNA of the CDR3: TGTGCCGGCTTATACCGGGACAGGGTTCTTGCTCGCCAAGAGACCCAGTACTTC. V gene TRBV5-4 combines with J gene TRBJ2-5; 9 bases agree with TRBD1. The germline V gene encodes CDR1 SGHNT and CDR2 YYREEE (reference sequence). The CDR3 runs 18 residues. Unmatched junction bases numbered 20, after V lost 10 bases and J lost 1 base.

The chain links TRBV7-2 to TRBJ2-2; D is possibly TRBD2 (5 bases). The CDR3 is 17 amino acids. V lost 5 bases and J lost 1, with 17 bases in between. CDR1 is SGHTA, CDR2 FQGNSA, per germline. The CDR3 loop reads CASSLLLGAENTGELFF. CDR3 in DNA: TGTGCCAGCAGCCTCCTTTTGGGAGCGGAGAACACCGGGGAGCTGTTTTTT.

V gene TRBV3-1 (or the pseudogene TRBV3-2) combines with J gene TRBJ2-7; 9 bases align to TRBD2. CDR1 and CDR2 from the germline V gene are LGHDT and YNNKEL (reference sequence). There are 15 residues in the CDR3. V was clipped by 1 base and J by 12 bases; unmatched bases: 13. The CDR3 is CASSQARSSGDVRYF. In DNA, the CDR3 is TGTGCCAGCAGCCAAGCTAGGTCTAGCGGGGATGTTCGGTACTTC.

The CDR3 DNA is TGCGCCAGCAGTGGGATGGAGGGTGATGAGCAGTTCTTC. This encodes CASSGMEGDEQFF. The rearrangement joins TRBV10-1 to TRBJ2-1, with D possibly TRBD2 on 6 matching bases. Trimming took 4 bases from V and 8 from J, leaving 12 bases between them. The CDR3 loop spans 13 amino acids. Germline loops: CDR1 WNHNN, CDR2 SYGVQD (reference sequence).

The CDR3 spells CASSLRRPSGNTIYF. DNA for the CDR3: TGTGCCAGCAGTTTACGCAGGCCCTCTGGAAACACCATATATTTT. The V gene is TRBV28, the J gene TRBJ1-3, with D unclear. Germline V lookup: CDR1 MDHEN, CDR2 SYDVKM. This CDR3 contains 15 residues. V shed 2 bases and J shed 0 bases, with 8 bases lying between them.

The chain links TRBV4-2 to TRBJ2-5; the D gene is possibly TRBD1 (6 bases). V lost 1 base, J lost 5 bases, and 8 bases lay in between. Looked up from germline, CDR1 is LGHNA and CDR2 is YNFKEQ. The CDR3 covers 13 residues. This CDR3 is CASSQGGRETQYF. The CDR3 DNA is TGTGCCAGCAGCCAAGGGGGGCGGGAGACCCAGTACTTC.